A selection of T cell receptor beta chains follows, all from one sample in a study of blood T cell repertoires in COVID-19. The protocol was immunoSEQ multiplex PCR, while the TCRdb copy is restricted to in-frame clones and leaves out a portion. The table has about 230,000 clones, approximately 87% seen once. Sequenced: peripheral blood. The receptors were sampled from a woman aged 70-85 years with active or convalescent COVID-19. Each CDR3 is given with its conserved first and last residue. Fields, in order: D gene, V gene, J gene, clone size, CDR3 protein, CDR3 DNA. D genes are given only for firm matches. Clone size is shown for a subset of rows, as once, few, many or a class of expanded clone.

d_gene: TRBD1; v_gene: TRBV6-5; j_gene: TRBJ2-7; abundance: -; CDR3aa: CASSSPGQGTYEQYF; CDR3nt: TGTGCCAGCAGTTCCCCGGGACAGGGAACATACGAGCAGTACTTC
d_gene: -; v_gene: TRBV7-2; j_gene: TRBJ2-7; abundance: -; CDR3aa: CASSLVGGAYEQYF; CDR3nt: TGTGCCAGCAGCTTAGTCGGAGGAGCCTACGAGCAGTACTTC
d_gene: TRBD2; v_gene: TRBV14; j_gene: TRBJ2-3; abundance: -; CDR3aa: CASSQTSGGYTDTQYF; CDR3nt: TGTGCCAGCAGCCAAACTTCGGGGGGTTACACAGATACGCAGTATTTT
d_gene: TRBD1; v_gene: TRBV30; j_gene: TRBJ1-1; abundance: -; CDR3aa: CALDRAGGTEAFF; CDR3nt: TGTGCCCTCGACAGGGCGGGGGGCACTGAAGCTTTCTTT
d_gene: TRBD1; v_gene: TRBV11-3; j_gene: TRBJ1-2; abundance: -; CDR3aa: CASSLDGQVGYTF; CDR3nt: TGTGCCAGCAGCTTAGACGGACAGGTCGGCTACACCTTC
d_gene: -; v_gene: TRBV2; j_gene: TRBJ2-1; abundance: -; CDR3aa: CASFYYRGGNEQFF; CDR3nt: TGTGCCAGTTTCTACTACCGAGGTGGTAATGAGCAGTTCTTC
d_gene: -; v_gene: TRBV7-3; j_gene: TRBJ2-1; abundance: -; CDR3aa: CASSSDRYNEQFF; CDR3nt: TGTGCCAGCAGCTCCGACAGGTACAATGAGCAGTTCTTC
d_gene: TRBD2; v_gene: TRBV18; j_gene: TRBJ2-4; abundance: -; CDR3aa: CASSPPSGTSGSRYF; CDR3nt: TGTGCCAGCTCACCACCCTCCGGGACTAGCGGGAGTCGCTACTTC
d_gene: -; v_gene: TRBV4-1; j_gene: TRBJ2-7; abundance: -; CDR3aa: CASSQVHGTYEQYF; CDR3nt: TGCGCCAGCAGCCAAGTCCACGGGACCTACGAGCAGTACTTC
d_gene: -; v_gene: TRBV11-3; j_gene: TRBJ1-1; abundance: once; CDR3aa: CASSLDPNTEAFF; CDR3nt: TGTGCCAGCAGCTTAGATCCAAACACTGAAGCTTTCTTT
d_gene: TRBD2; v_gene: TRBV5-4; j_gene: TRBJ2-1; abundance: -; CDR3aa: CASSLTSGGYNEQFF; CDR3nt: TGTGCCAGCAGCCTGACTAGCGGGGGATACAATGAGCAGTTCTTC
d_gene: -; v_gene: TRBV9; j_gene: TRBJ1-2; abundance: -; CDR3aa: CASSVAAGHYGYTF; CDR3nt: TGTGCCAGCAGCGTAGCCGCGGGGCACTATGGCTACACCTTC
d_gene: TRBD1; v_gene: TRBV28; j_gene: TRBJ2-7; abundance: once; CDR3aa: CASSIPPGQGAYEQYF; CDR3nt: TGTGCCAGCAGCATTCCCCCGGGACAGGGGGCCTACGAGCAGTACTTC
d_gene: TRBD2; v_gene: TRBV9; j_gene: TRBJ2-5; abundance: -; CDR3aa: CASSPRLAGTSQETQYF; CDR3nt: TGTGCCAGCAGCCCCCGACTAGCGGGGACCTCTCAAGAGACCCAGTACTTC
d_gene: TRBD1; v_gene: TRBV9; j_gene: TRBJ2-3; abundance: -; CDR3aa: CASPRGPDRPSTDTQYF; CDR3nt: TGTGCCAGCCCCAGGGGCCCGGACAGGCCTTCGACAGATACGCAGTATTTT
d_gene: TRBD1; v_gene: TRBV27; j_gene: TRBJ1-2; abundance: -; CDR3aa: CASSLTPGQGASYGYTF; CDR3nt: TGTGCCAGCAGTTTAACCCCCGGTCAGGGGGCGAGCTATGGCTACACCTTC
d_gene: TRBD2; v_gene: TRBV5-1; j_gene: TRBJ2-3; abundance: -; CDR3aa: CASSLARLAGYTDTQYF; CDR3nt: TGCGCCAGCAGCTTGGCCCGGCTAGCGGGGTATACAGATACGCAGTATTTT
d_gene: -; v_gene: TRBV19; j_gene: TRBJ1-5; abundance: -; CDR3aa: CASSYADSNQPQHF; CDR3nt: TGTGCCAGTAGTTACGCAGATAGCAATCAGCCCCAGCATTTT
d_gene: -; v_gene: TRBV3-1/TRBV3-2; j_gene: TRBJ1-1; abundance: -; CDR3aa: CASSQDWGGNTEAFF; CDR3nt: TGTGCCAGCAGCCAAGATTGGGGCGGAAACACTGAAGCTTTCTTT
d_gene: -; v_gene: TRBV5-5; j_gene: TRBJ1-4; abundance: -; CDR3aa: CASSQIGGTGLEKLFF; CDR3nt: TGTGCCAGCAGCCAGATCGGGGGGACGGGATTGGAAAAACTGTTTTTT
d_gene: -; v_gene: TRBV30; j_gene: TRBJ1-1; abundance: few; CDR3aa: CAWTSRPGGYVNTEAFF; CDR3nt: TGTGCCTGGACGAGCCGGCCGGGGGGTTACGTGAACACTGAAGCTTTCTTT
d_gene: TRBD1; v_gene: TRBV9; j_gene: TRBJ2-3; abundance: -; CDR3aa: CASSSETGTGDTQYF; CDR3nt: TGTGCCAGCAGCTCGGAGACAGGGACCGGAGATACGCAGTATTTT
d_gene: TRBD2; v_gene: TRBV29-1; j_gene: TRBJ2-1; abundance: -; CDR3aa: CSVSPGTRTYNEQFF; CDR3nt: TGCAGCGTGTCGCCCGGGACTAGAACCTACAATGAGCAGTTCTTC
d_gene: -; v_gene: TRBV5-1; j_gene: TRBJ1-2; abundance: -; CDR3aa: CASSFGHGGRSAKGYTF; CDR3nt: TGCGCCAGCAGCTTCGGTCATGGGGGCAGGTCGGCTAAAGGCTACACCTTC
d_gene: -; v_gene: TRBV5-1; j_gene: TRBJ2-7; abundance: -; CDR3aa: CASSLQVQGSSYEQYF; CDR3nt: TGCGCCAGCAGCTTGCAGGTACAGGGTAGCTCCTACGAGCAGTACTTC
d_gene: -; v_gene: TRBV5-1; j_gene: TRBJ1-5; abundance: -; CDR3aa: CASSLGGGSNQPQHF; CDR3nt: TGCGCCAGCAGCTTGGGCGGGGGTAGCAATCAGCCCCAGCATTTT
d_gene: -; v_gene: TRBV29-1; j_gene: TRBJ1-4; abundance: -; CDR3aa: CSVGSRYSATNEKLFF; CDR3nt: TGCAGCGTTGGGAGTAGATACTCCGCAACTAATGAAAAACTGTTTTTT
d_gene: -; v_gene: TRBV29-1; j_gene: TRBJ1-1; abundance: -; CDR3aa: CSVVLQVNTEAFF; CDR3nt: TGCAGCGTTGTGTTACAGGTGAACACTGAAGCTTTCTTT
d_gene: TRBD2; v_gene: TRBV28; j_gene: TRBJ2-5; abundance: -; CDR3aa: CASSPTSGRDGETQYF; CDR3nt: TGTGCCAGCAGTCCGACTAGCGGGAGGGATGGGGAGACCCAGTACTTC
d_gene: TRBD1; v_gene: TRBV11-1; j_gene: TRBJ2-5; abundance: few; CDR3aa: CASSLDREETQYF; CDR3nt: TGTGCCAGCAGCCTGGACAGGGAAGAGACCCAGTACTTC
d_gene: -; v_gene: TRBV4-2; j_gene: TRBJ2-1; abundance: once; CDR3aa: CASSYRGSSRDSFGEQFF; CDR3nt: TGTGCCAGCAGCTATCGGGGTTCATCCCGGGACTCTTTTGGTGAGCAGTTCTTC
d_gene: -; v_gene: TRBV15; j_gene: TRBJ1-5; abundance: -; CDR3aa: CATSRGGNEGNQPQHF; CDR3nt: TGTGCCACCAGCAGAGGGGGCAACGAAGGTAATCAGCCCCAGCATTTT
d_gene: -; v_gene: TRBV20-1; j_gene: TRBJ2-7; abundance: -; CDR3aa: CSASTSHSEQYF; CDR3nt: TGCAGTGCTAGTACAAGCCACAGCGAGCAGTACTTC
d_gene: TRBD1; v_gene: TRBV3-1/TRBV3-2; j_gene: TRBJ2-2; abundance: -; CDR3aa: CASSPRDRTGELFF; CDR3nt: TGTGCCAGCAGCCCGAGGGACAGGACCGGGGAGCTGTTTTTT